A selection of T cell receptor beta chains follows, all from one sample in a study of neurological immune-mediated disorders. A single record per CDR3 protein comes from TCRdb applying MiXCR to the 5' RACE reads. There are tens of thousands of distinct CDR3 sequences in the sample; 3.7% occur only once, and roughly 2% lies in the top ten. Source material: PBMCs. These receptors all stem from a woman between 45 and 65 years old with multiple sclerosis. Both conserved end residues are part of each CDR3. D genes are given only for firm matches. Size is stated for part of the rows, as once, few or many counts, or as a class when the clone is expanded.

v_gene	abundance	d_gene	j_gene	CDR3nt	CDR3aa
TRBV14	many	.	TRBJ2-7	TGTGCCAGCAGCCAAGAGGTCAGTCCAGGGTACTCCTACGAGCAGTACTTC	CASSQEVSPGYSYEQYF
TRBV29-1	many	TRBD1	TRBJ2-2	TGCAGCGTTGCCGCCTCCGACAGGGTAAACAGGGAGCTGTTTTTT	CSVAASDRVNRELFF
TRBV7-2	many	.	TRBJ1-1	TGTGCCAGCAGCTTAGAAACCGCGCAGGCTTTCTTT	CASSLETAQAFF
TRBV6-5	many	.	TRBJ1-2	TGTGCCAGCAGGTCCAGGGCCTATGGCTACACCTTC	CASRSRAYGYTF
TRBV7-3	many	.	TRBJ2-7	TGTGCCAGCAGCTTACTAGAACGGATTTCCTACGAGCAGTACTTC	CASSLLERISYEQYF
TRBV10-3	many	TRBD1	TRBJ1-2	TGTGCCACGATGGACAGGGGGGCATATGGCTACACCTTC	CATMDRGAYGYTF
TRBV15	few	.	TRBJ2-7	TGTGCCACCAGCTCCCATCCTATCACGGCGGAAACCTCCTACGAGCAGTACTTC	CATSSHPITAETSYEQYF
TRBV20-1	many	.	TRBJ1-2	TGCAGTGCTAGAGATCCGGGAGGGAGCTATGGCTACACCTTC	CSARDPGGSYGYTF
TRBV6-5	many	.	TRBJ2-7	TGTGCCAGCAGTACCGGACCCGGACCCTACGAGCAGTACTTC	CASSTGPGPYEQYF
TRBV7-7	.	TRBD2	TRBJ2-1	TGTGCTAGCAGCCCCCGGACTAGCGGGGCCTACAATGAGCAGTTCTTC	CASSPRTSGAYNEQFF
TRBV9	many	.	TRBJ1-3	TGTGCCAGCAGCGTGTCGAGGGGCCCTGGAAACACCATATATTTT	CASSVSRGPGNTIYF
TRBV2	.	.	TRBJ1-1	TGTGCCAGCAGTGAGGTTTTTATGAACACTGAAGCTTTCTTT	CASSEVFMNTEAFF
TRBV10-3	many	.	TRBJ2-3	TGTGCCATCAAAAGGGCTCGCAACAGCGTTAACTTCACAGATACGCAGTATTTT	CAIKRARNSVNFTDTQYF
TRBV5-1	many	.	TRBJ2-5	TGCGCCAGCAGCTTGGCAGGCAGGGCCCAAGAGACCCAGTACTTC	CASSLAGRAQETQYF
TRBV20-1	many	.	TRBJ2-6	TGCAGTGCTAGTGGAGAAGAACGGATCTCTGGGGCCAACGTCCTGACTTTC	CSASGEERISGANVLTF
TRBV7-8	many	.	TRBJ2-7	TGTGCCAGCAGCTTAACTCCTTCCTACGAGCAGTACTTC	CASSLTPSYEQYF
TRBV4-3	many	.	TRBJ1-6	TGCGCCAGCAGCCAAGATAAGCCCGGGCCAGCCCCGGATTCACCCCTCCACTTT	CASSQDKPGPAPDSPLHF
TRBV6-5	few	.	TRBJ2-7	TGTGCCAGCAAGGACTTAGAGGGGTACGAGCAGTACTTC	CASKDLEGYEQYF
TRBV20-1	many	.	TRBJ1-2	TGCAGTGCACAGGTGCAGGTCAACTATGGCTACACCTTC	CSAQVQVNYGYTF
TRBV7-2	many	TRBD2	TRBJ2-1	TGTGCCAGCAGCCCGGGACTAGCCCCCAACAATGAGCAGTTCTTC	CASSPGLAPNNEQFF
TRBV9	many	.	TRBJ1-6	TGTGCCAGCAGCGTAGCCTACAGAGGATCCTATAATTCACCCCTCCACTTT	CASSVAYRGSYNSPLHF
TRBV20-1	.	.	TRBJ1-6	TGCAGTGCTAGAGAAGACGGAGGGAATTCACCCCTCAACTTT	CSAREDGGNSPLNF
TRBV20-1	many	.	TRBJ2-1	TGCAGTGCTTCAAGGGACTGGGACAATGAGCAGTTCTTC	CSASRDWDNEQFF
TRBV2	many	.	TRBJ2-4	TGTGCCAGCAGTGAAGGGATGTTAAACATTCAGTACTTC	CASSEGMLNIQYF
TRBV20-1	many	.	TRBJ1-1	TGCAGTGCTCGAGGGGTAATTAAGAACACTGAAGCTTTCTTT	CSARGVIKNTEAFF
TRBV27	many	.	TRBJ2-1	TGTGCCAGCAGTTTAGACAGTCTAGAGCAGTTCTTC	CASSLDSLEQFF
TRBV24-1	many	.	TRBJ2-1	TGTGCCACCAGTGATTTTACCGGGGGTAAGGACAATGAGCAGTTCTTC	CATSDFTGGKDNEQFF
TRBV9	many	.	TRBJ2-7	TGTGCCAGCAGCGTCGGACCCCAGGACGAGCAGTACTTC	CASSVGPQDEQYF
TRBV7-2	many	.	TRBJ2-2	TGTGCCAGCAGCCAGGTAGCGCGGGAAAGAAATACCGGGGAGCTGTTTTTT	CASSQVARERNTGELFF
TRBV7-2	.	TRBD2	TRBJ2-1	TGTGCCAGCAGCCTGAGATACGGGACTAGAGGCTACAATGAGCAGTTCTTC	CASSLRYGTRGYNEQFF
TRBV7-8	many	TRBD2	TRBJ2-2	TGTGCCAGCAGCGGACGGACTAGCGGGGAGCTGTTTTTT	CASSGRTSGELFF
TRBV20-1	many	.	TRBJ2-6	TGCAGTGCCTACAAAAGCACCGGGGCCAACGTCCTGACTTTC	CSAYKSTGANVLTF
TRBV6-6	many	TRBD2	TRBJ2-2	TGTGCCAGCAGTTATCGGCGGGAGGGGACCGGGGAGCTGTTTTTT	CASSYRREGTGELFF
TRBV6-2/TRBV6-3	many	.	TRBJ1-3	TGTGCCAGCAATCAACAGGGCTCTGGAAACACCATATATTTT	CASNQQGSGNTIYF
TRBV5-1	many	.	TRBJ2-7	TGCGCCAGCAGCTTGTTCGGGGGCGAGGAGTTCTACGAGCAGTACTTC	CASSLFGGEEFYEQYF
TRBV5-1	many	TRBD2	TRBJ2-7	TGCGCCAGCAGCTTGGGGCTGGTGGCTAGCGGCTACGAGCAGTACTTC	CASSLGLVASGYEQYF
TRBV5-1	many	TRBD2	TRBJ2-7	TGCGCCAGCAGCACGATGAGCGGGAGCTACGAGCAGTACTTC	CASSTMSGSYEQYF
TRBV11-1	many	TRBD2	TRBJ2-3	TGTGCCAGCAGCCAGCGGGAGGGTACGGATACGCAGTATTTT	CASSQREGTDTQYF
TRBV27	many	.	TRBJ2-1	TGTGCCAGCAGTCATCTAGCTGTGGGGTACAATGAGCAGTTCTTC	CASSHLAVGYNEQFF
TRBV11-1	many	.	TRBJ2-1	TGTGCCAGCAGCGGGGACCTCTACAATGAGCAGTTCTTC	CASSGDLYNEQFF
TRBV7-9	many	.	TRBJ1-6	TGTGCCAGCTCCCCGCCTACGGACAGTTCACCCCTCCACTTT	CASSPPTDSSPLHF
TRBV4-3	many	.	TRBJ2-1	TGCGCCAGCAGCCAAGGCTCTTACAATGAGCAGTTCTTC	CASSQGSYNEQFF
TRBV9	many	TRBD2	TRBJ2-5	TGTGCCAGCAGCGTAGGAGGCGGGAGTGGCGAGACCCAGTACTTC	CASSVGGGSGETQYF
TRBV7-2	many	.	TRBJ2-2	TGTGCCAGCAGAAGACTAGTTTCGACCGGGGAGCTGTTTTTT	CASRRLVSTGELFF